The 3 T cell receptor beta chains listed next were all sequenced from one sample in a study of blood T cell repertoires in COVID-19. The repertoire was sequenced with immunoSEQ multiplex PCR; TCRdb's copy has only in-frame clones and lacks some. The sample yields 90,000 to 130,000 clones, 70% to 90% seen once. Sequencing was carried out using peripheral blood. The receptors originated from a woman aged 50 to 65 with acute or convalescent COVID-19.

The chain has TRBV19 and TRBJ2-1; tentatively, D is TRBD1 (6 bases). V gave up 7 bases and J gave up 2 bases, with 12 bases separating them. CDR1 LNHDA and CDR2 SQIVND come from the germline V gene (reference sequence). The CDR3 is 14 residues long. CDR3 DNA sequence: TGTGCCAGTACAACAGGGCATGCCTACAATGAGCAGTTCTTC. The encoded protein is CASTTGHAYNEQFF.

This clone was seen just once. This chain links TRBV9 with TRBJ2-5; D perhaps matches TRBD2 (6 bases). Trimming left V 3 bases short and J 4 bases short, with 13 bases between. CDR3 size: 14 residues. Germline CDR1 and CDR2: SGDLS and YYNGEE. CDR3 DNA: TGTGCCAGCAGCGGCGGGATGAGAGGAGAGACCCAGTACTTC. Its translation is CASSGGMRGETQYF.

This clone was seen just once. The chain combines TRBV24-1 with TRBJ2-5; D perhaps matches TRBD1 (6 bases). There are 15 residues in the CDR3. CDR1 KGHDR and CDR2 SFDVKD come from the germline V gene. Trimming took 3 bases from V and 9 from J, leaving 19 bases between them. CDR3 in DNA: TGTGCCACCAGTGATGCTGGACAGACTAAGGTGTCCCAGTACTTC. Protein sequence: CATSDAGQTKVSQYF.